The entry below gives a single T cell receptor (beta chain) sequence along with its context. This sample was included in a study of T cell changes during pregnancy in multiple sclerosis. Measured with immunoSEQ multiplex PCR; TCRdb has only the in-frame clones, and not every one. The sample includes about 40,000 clones, about 87% of them seen just once. V dropped 5 bases and J dropped 7; count of bases not matched to a gene: 9. This CDR3 contains 15 residues. Germline lookup yields CDR1 SEHNR and CDR2 FQNEAQ (reference sequence). Sequences were derived from peripheral blood, sampled in the first trimester of pregnancy. J is TRBJ1-4 and V is TRBV7-9; 8 bases align to TRBD1. The origin of this receptor is a female donor in good health, enrolled as a control in a pregnancy study. The CDR3: CASSRGAGQVEKLFF. The CDR3 nucleotides read TGTGCCAGCAGCAGGGGGGCGGGACAGGTTGAAAAACTGTTTTTT.